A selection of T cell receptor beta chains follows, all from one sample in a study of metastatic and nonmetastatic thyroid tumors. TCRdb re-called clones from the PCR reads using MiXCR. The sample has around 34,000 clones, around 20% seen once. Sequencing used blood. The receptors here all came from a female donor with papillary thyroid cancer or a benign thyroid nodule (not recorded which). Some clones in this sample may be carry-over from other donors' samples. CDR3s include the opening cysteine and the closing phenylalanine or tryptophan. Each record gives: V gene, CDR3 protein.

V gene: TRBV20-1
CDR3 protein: CSARVTGPNTEAFF

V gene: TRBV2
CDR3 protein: CASRYTSGSHNEQFF

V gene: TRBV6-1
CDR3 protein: CASSDIRTGNEQFF

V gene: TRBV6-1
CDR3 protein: CASSGVSYGYEQYF

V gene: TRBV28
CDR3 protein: CASSLAGTEFITQYF

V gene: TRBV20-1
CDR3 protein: CSARGGGTPYEQYF

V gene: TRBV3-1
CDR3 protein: CASSQGGKKWQFF

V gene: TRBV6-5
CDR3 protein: CASSLAGQATGANVLTF

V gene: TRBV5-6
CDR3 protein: CAGSLEALGETQYF

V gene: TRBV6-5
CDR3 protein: CASSSAGTTDSNTQYF

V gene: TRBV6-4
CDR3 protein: CASSTGDVLREQYF

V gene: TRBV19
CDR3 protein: CASSMYGDSYNEQFF

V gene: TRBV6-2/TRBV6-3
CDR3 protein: CASSSGEIHEKLFF

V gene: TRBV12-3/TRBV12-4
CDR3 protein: CASSFTASHSYEQYF

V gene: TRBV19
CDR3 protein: CASSIGSGPSGANVLTF

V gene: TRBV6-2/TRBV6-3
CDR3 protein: CASRTGYEQFF

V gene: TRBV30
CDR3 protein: CAWSVTGSGNTIYF

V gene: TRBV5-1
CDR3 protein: CASSLPGLAGWSYEQYF

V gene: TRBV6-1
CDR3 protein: CASSDIPSYEQYF

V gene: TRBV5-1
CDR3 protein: CASSSTLGQGSYEQYF

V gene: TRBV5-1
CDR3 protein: CASSDSGNTEAFF

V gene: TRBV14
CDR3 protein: CASSPWITGEQYF

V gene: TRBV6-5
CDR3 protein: CASSLWGPEAFF

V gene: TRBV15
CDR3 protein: CATSRDGAGADQPQHF

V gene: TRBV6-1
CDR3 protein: CASSSQGKAFF

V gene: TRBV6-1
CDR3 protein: CASGIDRVGTQYF

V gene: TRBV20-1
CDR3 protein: CSARDPGQMNEQFF

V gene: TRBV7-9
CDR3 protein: CASSPLQGYSPLHF

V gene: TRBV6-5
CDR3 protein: CASSYSKRASYNSPLHF

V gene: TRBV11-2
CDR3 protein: CASSLEAGVGELFF

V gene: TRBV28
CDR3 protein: CASTTGGPNEKLFF

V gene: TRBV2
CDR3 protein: CASRTLDQPQHF

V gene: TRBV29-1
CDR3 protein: CSVTRDINEAFF

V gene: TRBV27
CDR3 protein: CASSPPLRRSSTDTQYF

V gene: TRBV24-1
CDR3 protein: CATGGTNTGELFF

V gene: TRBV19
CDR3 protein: CASSRTGASGNTIYF

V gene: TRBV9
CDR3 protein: CASSAGQGYYGYTF

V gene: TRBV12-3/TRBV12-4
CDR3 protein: CASSLTGTSEILLRDTQYF

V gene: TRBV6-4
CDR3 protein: CASSGGAHNEQFF

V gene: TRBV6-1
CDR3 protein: CASSEGFWFSNQPQHF

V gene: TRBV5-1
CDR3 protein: CASSLRVQPYEQYF

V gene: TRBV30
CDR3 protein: CASSLAPRNNEQFF

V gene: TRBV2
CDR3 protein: CASRSSGSPDTQYF

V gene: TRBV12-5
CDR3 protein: CASGSILGRLSGANVLTF

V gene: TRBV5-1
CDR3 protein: CASSFSGEDSYNEQFF

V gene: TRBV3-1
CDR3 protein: CASSQLQGGETQYF

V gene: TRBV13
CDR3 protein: CAGSFGPGDTGELFF

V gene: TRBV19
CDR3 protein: CASSPDRAYEQYF

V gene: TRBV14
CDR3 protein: CASSQDKTSRLVGEQYF

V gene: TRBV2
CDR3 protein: CASSESSGGVLHF

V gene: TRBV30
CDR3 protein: CAWRGGTDTQYF